A single sample gave rise to the 16 T cell receptor beta chains below, sequenced in a study of regulatory T cells in long-lasting Graves disease. The authors built TCR beta libraries using iRepertoire HTBI primers and Arm-PCR of CDR3 regions. TCRdb re-analysed the multiplex PCR reads in MiXCR, keeping a single row per CDR3 protein. The sample includes about 540,000 distinct CDR3 sequences, approximately 12% of them seen just once. Documented time point: newly diagnosed GD, antithyroid drugs for less than 3 months. Construction of the TCR library relied on RNA isolated from PBMCs. These data were also filed under a second study, of T cells in Graves' hyperthyroidism and ophthalmopathy.

Sequencing used peripheral blood mononuclear cells (PBMCs), obtained at new diagnosis, from a patient treated with antithyroid drugs. All receptors come from a man aged 25-45 years with Graves disease.

This clonotype was observed a few times. This CDR3 reads CASTSGGRAIDTQYF. The DNA for the CDR3 is TGTGCCAGCACCTCCGGCGGGAGGGCAATAGATACGCAGTATTTT. This sequence joins TRBV27 and TRBJ2-3, with 9 bases that match TRBD2. The CDR3 extends over 15 amino acids. With V trimmed by 7 bases and J by 5 bases, 10 bases remained unmatched. From germline, CDR1 is MNHEY and CDR2 SMNVEV (reference sequence).

As for this clonotype: Possible read error: a much larger clone is one base away. The rearrangement joins TRBV12-3 or TRBV12-4 to TRBJ1-2, with D maybe TRBD1 (5 bases). The CDR3 extends over 16 amino acids. V was shortened by 1 base and J by 3 bases, with 15 bases between the two germline ends. CDR3 sequence (DNA): TGTGCCAGCAGTTTAGTGGGGGGAGGGCGTTACTATGGCTACACCTTC. Protein: CASSLVGGGRYYGYTF.

In this sample, this clonotype turned up many times. The chain carries TRBV27 and TRBJ2-3, with 8 bases identical to TRBD1. The CDR3 sequence is 13 residues long. The ends lost 6 bases at V and 6 bases at J; junction bases unmatched: 5. The germline CDR1 and CDR2 sequences are MNHEY and SMNVEV (reference sequence). CDR3 protein: CASSRTGLDTQYF. CDR3 coding DNA: TGTGCCAGCAGCCGGACAGGGTTGGATACGCAGTATTTT.

This clonotype was observed many times. The rearrangement joins TRBV29-1 to TRBJ2-7; 9 bases match TRBD2. The germline V gene has CDR1 SQVTM and CDR2 ANQGSEA. The length of the CDR3 is 13 residues. V trimming: 6 bases; J trimming: 5 bases; junction bases outside the gene matches: 8. The CDR3 region has the DNA TGCAGCGTCCTAGCGGGACAACTGGACGAGCAGTACTTC. This encodes CSVLAGQLDEQYF.

This clonotype has a count of ten or more. The chain recombines TRBV24-1 with TRBJ1-5; TRBD1 matches at 7 bases. The CDR3 is made up of 16 amino acids. From germline, CDR1 is KGHDR and CDR2 SFDVKD. V shed 3 bases and J 0 bases; nucleotides not matched to a gene: 4. This CDR3 is CATSDPGTDSNQPQHF. The DNA of the CDR3 is TGTGCCACCAGTGATCCCGGGACAGATAGCAATCAGCCCCAGCATTTT.

This clonotype was seen just once. A much larger clone lies one base from this, so it may be a read error. The chain has TRBV28 and TRBJ1-2, with D tentatively TRBD1 (5 bases). This CDR3 is 13 amino acids long. The V gene's germline CDR1 is MDHEN and CDR2 SYDVKM. With 7 bases removed from V and 8 bases from J, the gap between germline ends came to 17 bases. CDR3 sequence (DNA): TGTGCCAGCACTCCGGGAGGGGTGAAGGGCTACACCTTC. It specifies CASTPGGVKGYTF.

On this clonotype: A much larger clone lies one base from this, so it may be a read error. V gene TRBV24-1 combines with J gene TRBJ2-3, with D perhaps TRBD2 (5 bases). This CDR3 has 14 residues. CDR1 and CDR2 from the germline V gene are KGHDR and SFDVKD. With 5 bases removed from V and 6 bases from J, the gap between germline ends came to 14 bases. The CDR3: CATSGDRTVDTQYF. The CDR3 DNA is TGTGCCACCAGTGGGGATCGGACTGTGGATACGCAGTATTTT.

Many counts were recorded for this clonotype. The chain carries TRBV30 and TRBJ2-3; D is ambiguous. Germline V gene sequence: CDR1 GTSNPN, CDR2 SVGIG (reference sequence). The CDR3 covers 11 residues. Trimming pared 0 bases from V and 7 bases from J, leaving 5 bases between. DNA for the CDR3: TGTGCCTGGAGTGTGGTATATACGCAGTATTTT. Protein sequence: CAWSVVYTQYF. Variable domain in full (rest from reference TRBV30 and TRBJ2-3): SQTIHQWPATLVQPVGSPLSLECTVEGTSNPNLYWYRQAAGRGLQLLFYSVGIGQISSEVPQNLSASRPQDRQFILSSKKLLLSDSGFYLCAWSVVYTQYFGPGTRLTVL.

There are many counts of this clonotype. V is TRBV19 and J is TRBJ2-3; a possible D gene is TRBD2 (5 bases). Trimming cost V 4 bases and J 5 bases, with 13 bases left between them. Per germline, CDR1 LNHDA and CDR2 SQIVND (reference sequence). This CDR3 region has 14 residues. The CDR3 is CASSKRWNGDTQYF. The DNA for the CDR3 is TGTGCCAGTAGTAAGCGGTGGAACGGAGATACGCAGTATTTT.

V and J are TRBV19 and TRBJ2-2; 14 nucleotides match TRBD2. This CDR3 region has 18 residues. V shed 6 bases and J 7 bases; nucleotides not matched to a gene: 13. CDR1 and CDR2 from the germline V gene are LNHDA and SQIVND (reference sequence). For the CDR3, the DNA is TGTGCCAGTAGAATGAGACTAGCGGGAGGGCGGCGGGGCGGGGAGCTGTTTTTT. The encoded protein is CASRMRLAGGRRGGELFF.

This clonotype showed up many times. This chain links TRBV5-6 with TRBJ2-1; D not certain. The germline V gene encodes CDR1 SGHDT and CDR2 YYEEEE. The CDR3 is made up of 11 amino acids. V was cut by 2 bases and J by 9 bases, with 6 bases left in between. CDR3 residues: CASSLVVEQFF. The CDR3 bases are TGTGCCAGCAGCTTAGTCGTTGAGCAGTTCTTC. The full variable domain, in which reference TRBV5-6 and TRBJ2-1 provide the parts outside the CDR3, is DAGVTQSPTHLIKTRGQQVTLRCSPKSGHDTVSWYQQALGQGPQFIFQYYEEEERQRGNFPDRFSGHQFPNYSSELNVNALLLGDSALYLCASSLVVEQFFGPGTRLTVL.

On this clonotype: Its ends do not fully match the called genes, so a read error is possible. This CDR3 is CASSLGNTGGLFF. In DNA form, the CDR3 reads TGTGCCAGCAGTTTAGGTAACACCGGGGGGCTGTTTTTT. V gene TRBV27 combines with J gene TRBJ2-2; D perhaps matches TRBD2 (6 bases). Germline-derived CDR1 and CDR2 are MNHEY and SMNVEV (reference sequence). The CDR3 totals 13 residues.

This clonotype has just a few counts. The J gene is TRBJ2-7, the V gene TRBV25-1, with a possible D match to TRBD1 (6 bases). The CDR3 runs to 13 residues. In germline, CDR1 is MGHDK, CDR2 SYGVNS. Trimming removed 8 bases from V and 5 bases from J, with 16 bases in between. The CDR3 region has the DNA TGTGCCAGCCTCGACAGGAATGTCGACGAGCAGTACTTC. This translates into CASLDRNVDEQYF.

This clonotype was recorded at least ten times. V gene TRBV29-1 combines with J gene TRBJ2-5, with D hard to call. V was clipped by 1 base and J by 2 bases, with 20 bases between them. This CDR3 region has 17 residues. Looked up from germline, CDR1 is SQVTM and CDR2 is ANQGSEA. The chain's CDR3 is CSVEGQNQVPQQETQYF. The CDR3 nucleotides are TGCAGCGTTGAAGGGCAGAATCAAGTTCCACAACAAGAGACCCAGTACTTC.

This clonotype was counted at least ten times. The rearrangement links TRBV6-1 to TRBJ1-1, with TRBD1 as a possible D gene (5 bases). Germline V CDR1 and CDR2: MNHNS, SASEGT. Trimming shortened V by 7 bases and J by 1 base, and 10 bases separated the two germline ends. CDR3 length: 13 residues. This chain's CDR3 is CASNPGRNTEAFF. For the CDR3, the DNA is TGTGCCAGCAACCCAGGGCGGAACACTGAAGCTTTCTTT.

The V and J genes are TRBV18 and TRBJ2-4, with D perhaps matching TRBD1 (6 bases). The V end lost 2 bases, the J end lost 11 bases, and 16 bases lay between the germline ends. Germline V gene sequence: CDR1 KGHSH, CDR2 LQKENI. This CDR3 region has 14 residues. The CDR3 protein is CASSPDVHRDVQYF. The CDR3 DNA is TGTGCCAGCTCACCAGACGTGCACAGGGACGTTCAGTACTTC.